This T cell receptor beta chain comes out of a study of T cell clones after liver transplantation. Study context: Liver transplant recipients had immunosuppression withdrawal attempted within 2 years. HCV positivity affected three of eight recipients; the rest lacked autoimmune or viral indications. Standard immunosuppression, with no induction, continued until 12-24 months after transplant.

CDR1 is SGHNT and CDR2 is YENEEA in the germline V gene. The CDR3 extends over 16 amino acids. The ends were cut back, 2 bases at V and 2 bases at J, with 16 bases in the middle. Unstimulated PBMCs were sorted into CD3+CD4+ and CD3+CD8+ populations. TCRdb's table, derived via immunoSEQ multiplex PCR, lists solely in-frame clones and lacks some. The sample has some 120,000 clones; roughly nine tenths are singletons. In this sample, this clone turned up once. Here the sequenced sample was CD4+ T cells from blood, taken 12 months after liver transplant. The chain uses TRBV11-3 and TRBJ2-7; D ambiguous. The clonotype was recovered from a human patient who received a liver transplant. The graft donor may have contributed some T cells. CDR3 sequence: CASSLLMASETYEQYF. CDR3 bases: TGTGCCAGCAGCTTACTAATGGCGAGCGAAACCTACGAGCAGTACTTC.